The clone carrying this TCR beta chain was observed once. This CDR3 has 15 residues. CDR1 SGHDT and CDR2 YYEEEE come from the germline V gene. Trimming removed 3 bases at V and 0 bases at J, with 12 bases between. Some clones are missing from TCRdb's copy, which holds only in-frame ones; the method was immunoSEQ multiplex PCR. The sample lists tens of thousands of clones; around nine tenths were seen once. The data belong to a study of control samples from healthy donors and cancer patients. The sequence was collected from a woman aged 40 to 55 with lung cancer. The V and J genes are TRBV5-6 and TRBJ1-1; D might be TRBD1 (6 bases). Sequenced: PBMCs. The CDR3 coding sequence is TGTGCCAGCAGCTGGGGGCGGATCATGAACACTGAAGCTTTCTTT. Protein sequence: CASSWGRIMNTEAFF.